This TCR beta chain was recovered during a study of blood T cell repertoires in COVID-19. Across the study: COVID-19 samples from acute and convalescent phases originated in the United States, Italy and Spain. PBMCs, B-cell-depleted T cells, or T cells provided the cDNA or gDNA that made up the material.

This CDR3 has 15 amino acids. After removal of 6 bases from V and 6 bases from J, the junction contained 11 bases not matched to a gene. CDR1 MRHNA and CDR2 SNTAGT come from the germline V gene. Authors' processing steps: Estimation of nucleated cell counts was performed using reference gene primer amplification. Assay used: immunoSEQ multiplex PCR; TCRdb lists only in-frame clones, some missing. V and J calls and clone size are as listed in that table; D and trimming were resolved from the DNA. The table lists around 700,000 clones, 85% to 90% of them singletons, with approximately 0.3% in the top ten.

The sequenced sample was peripheral blood. J is TRBJ1-1 and V is TRBV6-4; 9 nucleotides match TRBD1. This receptor was taken from a woman aged 18-30 years with acute or convalescent COVID-19. CDR3 residues: CASRRSEGQGSEAFF. DNA of the CDR3: TGTGCCAGCAGAAGAAGTGAGGGACAGGGATCTGAAGCTTTCTTT.